The 19 T cell receptor beta chains below were found in one sample sequenced in a study of graft-versus-host responses after intestinal transplantation. Some clones are missing from TCRdb's copy, which holds only in-frame ones; the method was immunoSEQ multiplex PCR. Seen here are 40,000 or so clones, under 90% observed once, and the top ten hold roughly 7.1%. The input for sequencing was PBMCs, taken approximately 270 days after transplant. Source of these receptors: a human patient who received an intestinal transplant, so some T cells may come from the graft donor.

The chain joins TRBV5-1 to TRBJ2-5; 9 bases match TRBD2. J was trimmed by 2 bases and V by 5 bases; bases with no gene match: 13. Germline V gives CDR1 SGHRS, CDR2 YFSETQ. The CDR3 covers 17 residues. CDR3 amino acids: CASSGAGGWGLQETQYF. DNA for the CDR3: TGCGCCAGCAGTGGAGCGGGGGGATGGGGATTACAAGAGACCCAGTACTTC.

The V and J genes are TRBV7-9 and TRBJ2-1; D is perhaps TRBD2 (6 bases). CDR1 is SEHNR and CDR2 is FQNEAQ in the germline V gene (reference sequence). The CDR3 is 16 amino acids. V was shortened by 7 bases and J by 9 bases, with 25 bases between the two germline ends. The CDR3 DNA reads TGTGCCAGCATCGATCAGGCGGGCGGCTTGCGGGGTGAGCAGTTCTTC. Its protein is CASIDQAGGLRGEQFF.

CDR3 coding DNA: TGTGCCAGCAGCCACGCTTCAGGGGGCTTCACAGATACGCAGTATTTT. The encoded protein is CASSHASGGFTDTQYF. This sequence joins TRBV5-6 and TRBJ2-3, with TRBD1 identical over 8 bases. Germline V gene data show CDR1 as SGHDT and CDR2 as YYEEEE. This CDR3 has 16 residues. V was clipped by 4 bases and J by 2 bases; unmatched bases: 9.

The chain links TRBV5-8 to TRBJ2-3, with TRBD2 matching over 13 bases. Trimming took 0 bases from V and 1 from J; bases not matched to a gene: 2. The V gene's germline CDR1 is SGHTS and CDR2 YDEGEE. The CDR3 contains 17 residues. DNA for the CDR3: TGTGCCAGCAGCTTGGAGGGGACTAGCGGGGGCACAGATACGCAGTATTTT. This translates into CASSLEGTSGGTDTQYF. Drawing the rest from reference TRBV5-8 and TRBJ2-3, the complete variable domain is EAGVTQSPTHLIKTRGQQATLRCSPISGHTSVYWYQQALGLGLQFLLWYDEGEERNRGNFPPRFSGRQFPNYSSELNVNALELEDSALYLCASSLEGTSGGTDTQYFGPGTRLTVL.

V and J are TRBV7-9 and TRBJ1-6, with D maybe TRBD1 (5 bases). The V gene's germline CDR1 is SEHNR and CDR2 FQNEAQ (reference sequence). Trimming stripped 6 bases from V and 7 bases from J, with 10 bases between. This CDR3 comprises 13 residues. The CDR3 coding sequence is TGTGCCAGCAGTCAACCAGGGAATTCACCCCTCCACTTT. It translates to CASSQPGNSPLHF.

J is TRBJ2-6 and V is TRBV4-1; D is uncertain. CDR1 and CDR2 (germline): MGHRA, YSYEKL. The CDR3 consists of 16 residues. Trimming left V 0 bases short and J 1 base short, with 7 bases between. The CDR3 DNA sequence: TGCGCCAGCAGCCAAGAGGATGGTTCTGGGGCCAACGTCCTGACTTTC. Translating gives CASSQEDGSGANVLTF.

The rearrangement joins TRBV4-1 to TRBJ1-1; D gene ambiguous. V was shortened by 1 base and J by 1 base, with 10 bases between the two germline ends. The germline V gene has CDR1 MGHRA and CDR2 YSYEKL. The CDR3 is 15 amino acids. The CDR3 reads CASSQAWLGNTEAFF. DNA for the CDR3: TGCGCCAGCAGCCAAGCCTGGCTCGGGAACACTGAAGCTTTCTTT.

The chain recombines TRBV18 with TRBJ2-1, with 9 bases identical to TRBD2. Trimming at V came to 3 bases and at J to 8 bases, leaving 11 bases not matched to a gene. The CDR3 length is 16 residues. Germline CDR1 reads KGHSH; CDR2 reads LQKENI. CDR3 in DNA: TGTGCCAGCTCACCGTTACTAGCGGGCGGGCGGGATGAGCAGTTCTTC. This gives the protein CASSPLLAGGRDEQFF.

The chain is built from TRBV27 and TRBJ1-6; D unresolved. The germline V gene encodes CDR1 MNHEY and CDR2 SMNVEV (reference sequence). V was pared by 2 bases and J by 7 bases, with 6 bases between. The CDR3 length is 13 residues. This chain's CDR3 is CASSLRFNSPLHF. CDR3 nucleotide sequence: TGTGCCAGCAGTTTAAGGTTCAATTCACCCCTCCACTTT.

This clone showed up just a few times. The chain is built from TRBV19 and TRBJ1-5; TRBD1 aligns across 11 bases. The CDR3 is 17 residues long. Germline loops: CDR1 LNHDA, CDR2 SQIVND (reference sequence). V shed 1 base and J 2 bases; nucleotides not matched to a gene: 4. The CDR3 reads CASSIGTGQGGNQPQHF. For the CDR3, the DNA is TGTGCCAGTAGTATAGGTACGGGACAGGGGGGCAATCAGCCCCAGCATTTT.

The chain carries TRBV20-1 and TRBJ2-5; D gene unclear. CDR3 length: 10 amino acids. Trimming pared 3 bases from V and 5 bases from J, leaving 4 bases between. The germline V gene has CDR1 DFQATT and CDR2 SNEGSKA (reference sequence). CDR3 residues: CSASKETQYF. CDR3 coding DNA: TGCAGTGCTAGCAAGGAGACCCAGTACTTC.

The J gene is TRBJ1-4, the V gene TRBV21-1; the table's TRBD1 call for D was not verified on the DNA. TRBV21-1 constitutes a pseudogene. The CDR3 runs to 18 residues. In DNA, the CDR3 is TGTGCCAGCAGCAAAATGGAGGGACAGGGTATGATAAGGGAAAAACTGTTTTTT. Translation: CASSKMEGQGMIREKLFF.

The chain is built from TRBV5-4 and TRBJ2-5; 10 nucleotides agree with TRBD1. Matching the DNA end better, TRBJ2-7 makes the J call doubtful. The CDR3 runs to 14 residues. Germline CDR1 is SGHNT and CDR2 is YYREEE (reference sequence). Written as DNA, the CDR3 is TGTGCCAGCAGCTGGGGACAGGGGCCCTACGAGCAGTACTTC. It translates to CASSWGQGPYEQYF.

This clone was seen only a few times. The V gene is TRBV6-1, the J gene TRBJ2-7, with D uncertain. This CDR3 is 13 amino acids long. The V end was cut by 10 bases, the J end by 2 bases, with 15 bases between. Per germline, CDR1 MNHNS and CDR2 SASEGT. DNA of the CDR3: TGTGCCACGATGGGTCCAAACACCTACGAGCAGTACTTC. This codes for CATMGPNTYEQYF.

V usage is TRBV7-2 and J usage is TRBJ1-4; D unclear. Germline V gives CDR1 SGHTA, CDR2 FQGNSA. The length of the CDR3 is 15 residues. V dropped 5 bases and J dropped 0 bases, with 10 bases sitting between them. CDR3 sequence: CASSASPATNEKLFF. CDR3 nucleotide sequence: TGTGCCAGCAGCGCAAGCCCCGCAACTAATGAAAAACTGTTTTTT.

V and J are TRBV6-6 and TRBJ1-4; the D gene is possibly TRBD1 (5 bases). Germline V lookup: CDR1 MNHNY, CDR2 SVGAGI (reference sequence). This CDR3 has 15 amino acids. V dropped 6 bases and J dropped 7 bases, with 18 bases sitting between them. The CDR3: CASRPHRDFVEKLFF. CDR3 nucleotides: TGTGCCAGCAGACCCCACCGGGACTTCGTTGAAAAACTGTTTTTT.

The chain joins TRBV29-1 to TRBJ1-2; no firm D call. The CDR3 is made up of 12 amino acids. Germline V gene sequence: CDR1 SQVTM, CDR2 ANQGSEA. Trimming cost V 5 bases and J 7 bases, with 14 bases left between them. As DNA, the CDR3 is TGCAGCGTTCGCCCTGACGTAGGTGGCTACACCTTC. It encodes CSVRPDVGGYTF.

The J gene is TRBJ2-7, the V gene TRBV7-9; TRBD2 matches at 7 bases. The CDR3 has 14 amino acids. Germline CDR1 SEHNR, CDR2 FQNEAQ (reference sequence). V was clipped by 5 bases and J by 0 bases; unmatched bases: 4. The CDR3 bases are TGTGCCAGCAGCCCCCCGGGGGGCTCCTACGAGCAGTACTTC. Encoded protein: CASSPPGGSYEQYF.

V gene TRBV5-5 combines with J gene TRBJ1-2, with 10 bases identical to TRBD1. J lost 7 bases, V lost 1 base, and 7 bases had no gene match. Germline V gene sequence: CDR1 SGHKS, CDR2 YYEKEE (reference sequence). The CDR3 runs to 15 residues. The CDR3 spells CASSLWGQGSGGYTF. Here the CDR3 DNA reads TGTGCCAGCAGCTTGTGGGGACAGGGGAGTGGTGGCTACACCTTC.